This section outlines one T cell receptor (beta chain) sequence together with its context. This specimen belongs to a study of T-cell reconstitution after alpha-beta-depleted transplantation in children. Unique molecular identifiers were used to barcode this TCRbeta library. TCRdb used MiXCR to reprocess the PCR reads, holding one entry per CDR3 protein. The data show roughly 500,000 distinct CDR3 sequences, with approximately 29% seen just once and 2% to 3% held by the top ten. Deletions cut 6 bases from V and 11 bases from J, with 16 bases between. The CDR3 contains 11 residues. Germline loops: CDR1 SQVTM, CDR2 ANQGSEA.

This TCR came from a human donor who donated a stem cell graft to a child with aplastic anemia. Sequencing was performed on PBMCs from the stem cell graft donor, taken from the stem cell graft. This chain connects TRBV29-1 to TRBJ1-1; no clear D gene. The CDR3 region has the DNA TGCAGCGTACAAAGCCAAGGTACGGCTTTCTTT. Protein sequence: CSVQSQGTAFF.